These T cell receptor beta chains were read from a single sample in a study of blood T cell repertoires in COVID-19. The assay was immunoSEQ multiplex PCR, and TCRdb's table has in-frame clones only and misses some. This table holds some 40,000 clones, more than 70% found once. Specimen: peripheral blood. Receptors were obtained from a human donor in a cohort sampled during active COVID-19. CDR3s include the opening cysteine and the closing phenylalanine or tryptophan. A D gene is named only where the DNA matches it firmly. Clone size appears in some rows only: once, few, many, or a class for an expanded clone.

d_call clone_size j_call v_call cdr3_nt cdr3_aa
NA NA TRBJ1-1 TRBV12-5 TGTGCTAGTGGTCCGACGAGAGGGGGAATCACTGAAGCTTTCTTT CASGPTRGGITEAFF
TRBD1 NA TRBJ1-1 TRBV3-1/TRBV3-2 TGTGCCAGCAGTCCATCCGACAGGGGGAACACTGAAGCTTTCTTT CASSPSDRGNTEAFF
TRBD2 NA TRBJ2-2 TRBV19 TGTGCCAGTAGATCCACTAGCGGGACCGGGGAGCTGTTTTTT CASRSTSGTGELFF
TRBD1 NA TRBJ1-2 TRBV7-9 TGTGCCAGCAGCATTACCGCGGGACAGAATGGCTACACCTTC CASSITAGQNGYTF
TRBD2 NA TRBJ2-1 TRBV9 TGTGCCAGCAGCCATACCGGGAGGGTTAGCTCCTACAATGAGCAGTTCTTC CASSHTGRVSSYNEQFF
NA NA TRBJ2-5 TRBV11-2 TGTGCCAGCAGCTTACTTGAAGAGACCCAGTACTTC CASSLLEETQYF
TRBD1 NA TRBJ1-2 TRBV19 TGTGCCAGTAGTGTGAGGGACAGGGAAACTAACTATGGCTACACCTTC CASSVRDRETNYGYTF
NA NA TRBJ2-3 TRBV11-3 TGTGCCAGCAGCTTGCGTCCGGGACTTCAGAATACGCAGTATTTT CASSLRPGLQNTQYF
NA NA TRBJ1-5 TRBV28 TGTGCTTGGGGCGCTAGCAATCAGCCCCAGCATTTT CAWGASNQPQHF
TRBD2 few TRBJ2-7 TRBV6-5 TGTGCCAGCAGTTACTCCGCGCGGGGGAGCGAGCAGTACTTC CASSYSARGSEQYF
TRBD2 few TRBJ2-7 TRBV13 TGTGCCAGCAGGGAGGGAGGGGTCTACGAGCAGTACTTC CASREGGVYEQYF
NA NA TRBJ1-6 TRBV6-1 TGTGCCAGCAGTGAACAGGCCTATAATTCACCCCTCCACTTT CASSEQAYNSPLHF
TRBD1 NA TRBJ2-7 TRBV3-1/TRBV3-2 TGTGCCAGCAGCCAGAGAACAGGGGGACTTTTGGGCGAGCAGTACTTC CASSQRTGGLLGEQYF
NA NA TRBJ1-5 TRBV27 TGTGCCACCCAGAAAGATAATCAGCCCCAGCATTTT CATQKDNQPQHF
NA NA TRBJ1-2 TRBV28 TGTGCCAGCGCAAGCGGGACTAACTATGGCTACACCTTC CASASGTNYGYTF
TRBD2 NA TRBJ2-1 TRBV7-6 TGTGCCAGCAGCTCCCTAGCGGGATCAACCTACAATGAGCAGTTCTTC CASSSLAGSTYNEQFF
NA NA TRBJ2-1 TRBV12-3/TRBV12-4 TGTGCCAGCAGGAGGAGTACCCACAATGAGCAGTTCTTC CASRRSTHNEQFF
TRBD1 NA TRBJ1-5 TRBV28 TGTGCCAGCAGAAAACAGGGGTTCGTTCAGCCCCAGCATTTT CASRKQGFVQPQHF
TRBD1 NA TRBJ2-7 TRBV27 TGTGCCAGCAGTTGGGGACAGGGATCCTACGAGCAGTACTTC CASSWGQGSYEQYF
TRBD1 NA TRBJ1-2 TRBV2 TGTGCCAGCAGTGAAGCACTCCGGGACAGGGCTTGGGGCTACACCTTC CASSEALRDRAWGYTF
TRBD2 NA TRBJ2-1 TRBV28 TGTGCCAGCAGTTTAAATTCTCTAGCGGGAGGGGGGGAGCAGTTCTTC CASSLNSLAGGGEQFF
TRBD1 NA TRBJ2-1 TRBV28 TGTGCCAGCAGAATTAGGACAGGGAGTATGGATGAGCAGTTCTTC CASRIRTGSMDEQFF
TRBD1 NA TRBJ2-7 TRBV5-1 TGCGCCAGCAGCTTGGAAGGGGGCGGTTACGAGCAGTACTTC CASSLEGGGYEQYF
TRBD2 medium-sized TRBJ2-7 TRBV27 TGTGCCAGCAGTTTATCGGCTAGCGGGAGGTACGAGCAGTACTTC CASSLSASGRYEQYF
TRBD2 NA TRBJ2-1 TRBV4-2 TGTGCCAGCAGCGGGGGGGGAGTCAATGAGCAGTTCTTC CASSGGGVNEQFF
NA NA TRBJ2-2 TRBV28 TGTGCCAGCACCGATAACAGGGCAGGCACTCACACCGGGGAGCTGTTTTTT CASTDNRAGTHTGELFF
NA NA TRBJ1-1 TRBV3-1/TRBV3-2 TGTGCCAGCAGCCAGGGGGCCGCTGAAGCTTTCTTT CASSQGAAEAFF
NA NA TRBJ2-7 TRBV18 TGTGCCAGCTCAAGCATAGGAGGTGGTGGGCAGTACTTC CASSSIGGGGQYF
TRBD1 NA TRBJ1-2 TRBV6-4 TGTGCCAGCAGTGAGGGACAGGACAAAATGGGCTATGGCTACACCTTC CASSEGQDKMGYGYTF
TRBD2 NA TRBJ2-5 TRBV3-1/TRBV3-2 TGTGCCAGCAGCCAGGGGACTAGATTTAAGAAGACCCAGTACTTC CASSQGTRFKKTQYF
NA once TRBJ1-1 TRBV28 TGTGCCAGCAGTCCCATCGATGAGTACAGGGAAGCTGAAGCTTTCTTT CASSPIDEYREAEAFF
TRBD2 NA TRBJ2-1 TRBV10-1 TGCGCCAGCAGTGTTGCGGGAGACTACAATGAGCAGTTCTTC CASSVAGDYNEQFF